The rows below give T cell receptor beta chains drawn from one sample of a study of blood T cell repertoires in COVID-19. The protocol was immunoSEQ multiplex PCR, while the TCRdb copy is restricted to in-frame clones and leaves out a portion. The sample yields 300,000 to 400,000 clones, about 90% seen once. The specimen sequenced was PBMCs or T cells enriched from blood (not recorded which). The source of these receptors is a man aged 30-40 years who had recovered from COVID-19. The CDR3 runs from the conserved cysteine through the conserved F or W. Fields, in order: clone size, V gene, J gene, D gene, CDR3 protein, CDR3 DNA. D genes are given only for firm matches. Size values are once, few and many counts, or a class for expanded clones, and some rows have none.

clone_size: NA
v_call: TRBV28
j_call: TRBJ1-5
d_call: NA
cdr3_aa: CASSLGGLSNQPQHF
cdr3_nt: TGTGCCAGCAGTTTGGGGGGATTGAGCAATCAGCCCCAGCATTTT

clone_size: NA
v_call: TRBV27
j_call: TRBJ1-6
d_call: NA
cdr3_aa: CASSSSPREYNSPLHF
cdr3_nt: TGTGCCAGCAGTTCGTCCCCAAGAGAATATAATTCACCCCTCCACTTT

clone_size: NA
v_call: TRBV27
j_call: TRBJ2-1
d_call: NA
cdr3_aa: CASSRSGNEQFF
cdr3_nt: TGTGCCAGCAGTCGTTCGGGGAATGAGCAGTTCTTC

clone_size: NA
v_call: TRBV5-1
j_call: TRBJ2-3
d_call: NA
cdr3_aa: CASSLAVSGTSTDTQYF
cdr3_nt: TGCGCCAGCAGCTTGGCGGTTAGCGGAACTAGCACAGATACGCAGTATTTT

clone_size: NA
v_call: TRBV24-1
j_call: TRBJ2-1
d_call: NA
cdr3_aa: CATSDLIPGEANEQFF
cdr3_nt: TGTGCCACCAGTGATTTGATCCCAGGGGAAGCCAATGAGCAGTTCTTC

clone_size: NA
v_call: TRBV3-1/TRBV3-2
j_call: TRBJ1-1
d_call: TRBD1
cdr3_aa: CASSQVTRDSPFF
cdr3_nt: TGTGCCAGCAGCCAAGTGACCCGGGACAGTCCTTTCTTT

clone_size: NA
v_call: TRBV10-2
j_call: TRBJ1-1
d_call: NA
cdr3_aa: CASSEDREAGTNTEAFF
cdr3_nt: TGCGCCAGCAGTGAGGATAGGGAGGCCGGTACGAACACTGAAGCTTTCTTT

clone_size: NA
v_call: TRBV4-2
j_call: TRBJ2-5
d_call: TRBD2
cdr3_aa: CASSRRGVPTELYQETQYF
cdr3_nt: TGTGCCAGCAGCCGGCGGGGGGTCCCCACCGAGTTGTACCAAGAGACCCAGTACTTC

clone_size: NA
v_call: TRBV18
j_call: TRBJ1-1
d_call: NA
cdr3_aa: CASSLLLGGPGTEAFF
cdr3_nt: TGTGCCAGCTCACTACTTCTCGGGGGGCCGGGGACTGAAGCTTTCTTT

clone_size: NA
v_call: TRBV7-2
j_call: TRBJ2-6
d_call: NA
cdr3_aa: CASSRSSGANVLTF
cdr3_nt: TGTGCCAGCAGCCGGTCCTCTGGGGCCAACGTCCTGACTTTC

clone_size: NA
v_call: TRBV2
j_call: TRBJ1-5
d_call: TRBD1
cdr3_aa: CASSVGQGYQPQHF
cdr3_nt: TGTGCCAGCAGCGTGGGACAGGGGTATCAGCCCCAGCATTTT

clone_size: NA
v_call: TRBV5-4
j_call: TRBJ1-4
d_call: NA
cdr3_aa: CASSHWTATNEKLFF
cdr3_nt: TGTGCCAGCAGCCACTGGACAGCAACTAATGAAAAACTGTTTTTT

clone_size: once
v_call: TRBV15
j_call: TRBJ1-2
d_call: NA
cdr3_aa: CATSRDMEGLTPGYTF
cdr3_nt: TGTGCCACCAGCAGAGATATGGAAGGATTGACTCCTGGCTACACCTTC

clone_size: NA
v_call: TRBV5-1
j_call: TRBJ2-4
d_call: NA
cdr3_aa: CASSADKAKNIQYF
cdr3_nt: TGCGCCAGCAGCGCGGACAAAGCCAAAAACATTCAGTACTTC

clone_size: NA
v_call: TRBV27
j_call: TRBJ1-2
d_call: TRBD1
cdr3_aa: CASSSLKGRGDGYTF
cdr3_nt: TGTGCCAGCAGTTCCCTCAAGGGCAGGGGGGATGGCTACACCTTC

clone_size: NA
v_call: TRBV11-2
j_call: TRBJ2-5
d_call: NA
cdr3_aa: CASSQGLKETQYF
cdr3_nt: TGTGCCAGCAGTCAGGGGCTTAAGGAGACCCAGTACTTC

clone_size: once
v_call: TRBV29-1
j_call: TRBJ1-2
d_call: NA
cdr3_aa: CSVEETRDRFIF
cdr3_nt: TGCAGCGTTGAAGAAACCCGAGACAGGTTCATCTTC

clone_size: NA
v_call: TRBV2
j_call: TRBJ1-4
d_call: NA
cdr3_aa: CASPAAGTNEKLFF
cdr3_nt: TGTGCCAGCCCGGCGGCAGGGACTAATGAAAAACTGTTTTTT

clone_size: NA
v_call: TRBV6-2/TRBV6-3
j_call: TRBJ2-7
d_call: TRBD2
cdr3_aa: CASSYSSVVAGGLYEQYF
cdr3_nt: TGTGCCAGCAGTTACTCGAGTGTGGTAGCGGGGGGTCTTTACGAGCAGTACTTC

clone_size: NA
v_call: TRBV7-8
j_call: TRBJ1-4
d_call: NA
cdr3_aa: CASSLGILHSGEKLFF
cdr3_nt: TGTGCCAGCAGCTTAGGGATTTTGCACAGCGGTGAAAAACTGTTTTTT

clone_size: NA
v_call: TRBV5-6
j_call: TRBJ2-7
d_call: TRBD1
cdr3_aa: CASSSPRSRRTGPYEQYF
cdr3_nt: TGTGCCAGCAGTTCTCCACGCTCCCGCAGGACAGGTCCCTACGAGCAGTACTTC

clone_size: NA
v_call: TRBV5-1
j_call: TRBJ2-7
d_call: NA
cdr3_aa: CASSLGTWNSEQYF
cdr3_nt: TGCGCCAGCAGCTTGGGGACATGGAACTCCGAGCAGTACTTC

clone_size: NA
v_call: TRBV6-5
j_call: TRBJ2-7
d_call: TRBD2
cdr3_aa: CASSPSGNLYEQYF
cdr3_nt: TGTGCCAGCAGCCCGAGCGGGAACCTCTACGAGCAGTACTTC

clone_size: NA
v_call: TRBV19
j_call: TRBJ1-2
d_call: TRBD1
cdr3_aa: CASYPMTGGYRNYGYTF
cdr3_nt: TGTGCCAGTTACCCTATGACAGGGGGCTACAGGAACTATGGCTACACCTTC

clone_size: NA
v_call: TRBV27
j_call: TRBJ2-7
d_call: TRBD1
cdr3_aa: CASSSGPGTGFDEQYF
cdr3_nt: TGTGCCAGCAGTTCCGGTCCCGGGACAGGGTTCGACGAGCAGTACTTC

clone_size: NA
v_call: TRBV7-9
j_call: TRBJ1-6
d_call: NA
cdr3_aa: CASGGDSSYNSPLHF
cdr3_nt: TGTGCCAGCGGAGGGGATAGCTCCTATAATTCACCCCTCCACTTT

clone_size: NA
v_call: TRBV19
j_call: TRBJ1-5
d_call: NA
cdr3_aa: CASSIGSVQRSSNQPQHF
cdr3_nt: TGTGCCAGTAGTATAGGTAGTGTACAAAGGAGTAGCAATCAGCCCCAGCATTTT

clone_size: NA
v_call: TRBV28
j_call: TRBJ2-2
d_call: NA
cdr3_aa: CASSTLRQINLPGELFF
cdr3_nt: TGTGCCAGCAGTACCCTGCGACAGATTAATCTCCCCGGGGAGCTGTTTTTT

clone_size: NA
v_call: TRBV19
j_call: TRBJ2-3
d_call: TRBD2
cdr3_aa: CASTPERLAGGPRADTQYF
cdr3_nt: TGTGCCAGTACCCCAGAGCGGCTAGCGGGGGGGCCACGCGCAGATACGCAGTATTTT

clone_size: NA
v_call: TRBV2
j_call: TRBJ2-5
d_call: TRBD2
cdr3_aa: CASSVGLAGSQETQYF
cdr3_nt: TGTGCCAGCAGTGTGGGACTAGCGGGGTCGCAAGAGACCCAGTACTTC

clone_size: few
v_call: TRBV6-1
j_call: TRBJ2-6
d_call: NA
cdr3_aa: CASSEDNSGANVLTF
cdr3_nt: TGTGCCAGCAGTGAAGACAACTCTGGGGCCAACGTCCTGACTTTC

clone_size: NA
v_call: TRBV11-3
j_call: TRBJ1-2
d_call: TRBD1
cdr3_aa: CASSFVSDRVLYGYTF
cdr3_nt: TGTGCCAGCAGCTTTGTTTCGGACAGGGTCCTCTATGGCTACACCTTC

clone_size: NA
v_call: TRBV5-1
j_call: TRBJ2-6
d_call: NA
cdr3_aa: CASSLGAGYVLTF
cdr3_nt: TGCGCCAGCAGCTTGGGGGCAGGTTACGTCCTGACTTTC

clone_size: NA
v_call: TRBV5-1
j_call: TRBJ2-1
d_call: TRBD2
cdr3_aa: CASSLTSGLNEQFF
cdr3_nt: TGCGCCAGCAGCTTGACTAGCGGATTGAATGAGCAGTTCTTC

clone_size: NA
v_call: TRBV11-3
j_call: TRBJ2-3
d_call: TRBD2
cdr3_aa: CASSSRSGLGDTQYF
cdr3_nt: TGTGCCAGCAGCTCCCGTAGCGGGCTAGGAGATACGCAGTATTTT

clone_size: NA
v_call: TRBV7-7
j_call: TRBJ2-7
d_call: TRBD1
cdr3_aa: CASSLGTGGTYEQYF
cdr3_nt: TGTGCCAGCAGCCTCGGGACAGGGGGTACCTACGAGCAGTACTTC

clone_size: NA
v_call: TRBV3-1/TRBV3-2
j_call: TRBJ1-3
d_call: NA
cdr3_aa: CASRDRFSGNTIYF
cdr3_nt: TGTGCCAGCAGGGACAGATTCTCTGGAAACACCATATATTTT

clone_size: NA
v_call: TRBV5-4
j_call: TRBJ2-3
d_call: TRBD2
cdr3_aa: CASSHRLAGDADTQYF
cdr3_nt: TGTGCCAGCAGCCACCGACTAGCGGGGGATGCAGATACGCAGTATTTT

clone_size: NA
v_call: TRBV28
j_call: TRBJ1-2
d_call: NA
cdr3_aa: CASSLQSNYGYTF
cdr3_nt: TGTGCCAGCAGTTTACAATCTAACTATGGCTACACCTTC

clone_size: NA
v_call: TRBV9
j_call: TRBJ1-2
d_call: TRBD1
cdr3_aa: CASSLDGQERYGYTF
cdr3_nt: TGTGCCAGCAGCCTCGACGGACAGGAAAGGTATGGCTACACCTTC